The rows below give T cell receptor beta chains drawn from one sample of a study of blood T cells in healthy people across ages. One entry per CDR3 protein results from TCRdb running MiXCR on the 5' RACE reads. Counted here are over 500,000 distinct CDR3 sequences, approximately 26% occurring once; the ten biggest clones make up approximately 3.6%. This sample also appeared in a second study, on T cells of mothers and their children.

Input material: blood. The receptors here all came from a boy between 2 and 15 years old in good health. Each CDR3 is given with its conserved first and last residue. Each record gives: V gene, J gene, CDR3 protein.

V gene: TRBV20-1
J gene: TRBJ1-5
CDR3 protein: CSARERTGGPNSNQPQHF

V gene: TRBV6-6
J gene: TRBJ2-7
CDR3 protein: CASNAARVFYEQYF

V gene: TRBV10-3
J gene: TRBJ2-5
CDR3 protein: CAISELEGGETQYF

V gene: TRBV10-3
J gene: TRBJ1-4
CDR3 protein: CAISGTYNEKLFF

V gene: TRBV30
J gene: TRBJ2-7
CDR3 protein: CAWSVVSYEQYF

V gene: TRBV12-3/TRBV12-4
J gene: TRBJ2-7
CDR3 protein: CASSTGTTEYEQYF

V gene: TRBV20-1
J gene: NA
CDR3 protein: CSGSSGRLNEQFF

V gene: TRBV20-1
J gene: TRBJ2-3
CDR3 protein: CSARATGYSTDTQYF

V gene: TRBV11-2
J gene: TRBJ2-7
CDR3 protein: CASRGTGTPQYEQYF

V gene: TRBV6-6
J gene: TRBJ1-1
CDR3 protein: CASSYLNTEAFF

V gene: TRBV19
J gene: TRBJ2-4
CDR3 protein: CASSIFQGANNIQHF

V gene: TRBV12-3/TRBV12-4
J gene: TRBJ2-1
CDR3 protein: CASSPGSGRGFGDEQFF

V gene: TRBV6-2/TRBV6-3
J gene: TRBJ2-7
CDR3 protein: CASSPNLVLSYEQYF

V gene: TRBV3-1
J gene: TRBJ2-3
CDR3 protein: CASSQDSSGSPEF

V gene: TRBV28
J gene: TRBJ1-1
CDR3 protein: CASNQVGPLTSEAFF

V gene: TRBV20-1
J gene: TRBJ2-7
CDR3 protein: CSAPPQGTYEQYF

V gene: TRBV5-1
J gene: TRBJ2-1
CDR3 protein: CASSLGLLASSYNEQFF

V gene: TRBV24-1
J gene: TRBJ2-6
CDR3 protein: CATSREGGPGANVLTF

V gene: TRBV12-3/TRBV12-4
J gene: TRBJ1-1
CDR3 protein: CASSFGQEAFF

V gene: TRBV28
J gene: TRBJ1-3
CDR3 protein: CAHTGSLSGNTIYF

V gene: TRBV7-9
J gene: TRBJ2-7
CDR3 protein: CASSTRTGDPYEQYF

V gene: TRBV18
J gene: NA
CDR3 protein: CASSPQGREYEQYF

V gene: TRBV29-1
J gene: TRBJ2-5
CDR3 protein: CSVERRQRGETQYF

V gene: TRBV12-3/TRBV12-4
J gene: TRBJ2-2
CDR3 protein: CASSLPGRGNTGELFF

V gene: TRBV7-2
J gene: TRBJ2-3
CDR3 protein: CASSPAGLASADTQYF

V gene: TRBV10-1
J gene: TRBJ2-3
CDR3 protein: CASSQTGGGTDTQYF

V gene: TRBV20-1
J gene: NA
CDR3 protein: CSARIRSYGTQYF

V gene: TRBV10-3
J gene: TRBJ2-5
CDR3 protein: CAIEGYSLETQYF

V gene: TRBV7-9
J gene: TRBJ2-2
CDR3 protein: CASSSGSYTGELFF

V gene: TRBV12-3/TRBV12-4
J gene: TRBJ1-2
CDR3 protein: CASSPREAYGYTF

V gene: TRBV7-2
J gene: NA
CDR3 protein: CASSLTGRGPYEQYF

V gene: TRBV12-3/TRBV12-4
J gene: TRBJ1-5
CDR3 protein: CASSSGTGVGPQHF

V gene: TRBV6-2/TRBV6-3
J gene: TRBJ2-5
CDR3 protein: CASSYQHGSETQYF

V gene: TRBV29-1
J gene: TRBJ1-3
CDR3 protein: CSVEDAGPGNTIYF

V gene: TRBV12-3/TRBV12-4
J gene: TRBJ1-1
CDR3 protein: CASSLGPNTEAFF

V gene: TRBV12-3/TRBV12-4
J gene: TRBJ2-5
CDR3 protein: CASSVAGAPQETQYF

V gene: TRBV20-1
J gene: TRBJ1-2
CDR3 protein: CSARRDSANYGYTF

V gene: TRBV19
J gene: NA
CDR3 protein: CASSPTGTNYEQYF

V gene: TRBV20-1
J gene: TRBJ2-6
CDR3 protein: CSAPDVGRGANVLTF

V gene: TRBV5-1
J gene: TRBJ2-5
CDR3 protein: CASRAGAQETQYF

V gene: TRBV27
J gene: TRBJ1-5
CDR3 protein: CASSFGAGGPQHF

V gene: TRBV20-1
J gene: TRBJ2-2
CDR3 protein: CSAPQGFGNTGELFF

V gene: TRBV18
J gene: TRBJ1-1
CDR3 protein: CASSPTQGRHTEAFF

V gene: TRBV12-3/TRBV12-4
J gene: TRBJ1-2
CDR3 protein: CASSFGHQGMDF

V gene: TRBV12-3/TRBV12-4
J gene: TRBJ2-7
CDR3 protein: CASSRLAAYEQYF

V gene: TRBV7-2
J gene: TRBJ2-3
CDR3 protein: CASSLRREGVTDTQYF

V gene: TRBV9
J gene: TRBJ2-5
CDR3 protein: CASSDSREETQYF

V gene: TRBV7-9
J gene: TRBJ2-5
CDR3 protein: CASSLAGLAGGPSREQYF

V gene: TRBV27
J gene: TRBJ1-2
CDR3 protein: CASRMARTNYGYTF

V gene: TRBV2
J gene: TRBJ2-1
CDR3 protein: CASSAIGEQFF

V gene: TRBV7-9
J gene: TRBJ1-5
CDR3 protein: CASSARSNQPQHF

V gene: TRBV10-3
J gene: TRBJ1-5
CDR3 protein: CAISEAVLGQPQHF

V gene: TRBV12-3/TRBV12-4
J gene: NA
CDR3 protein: CASSVSGGLQETQYF

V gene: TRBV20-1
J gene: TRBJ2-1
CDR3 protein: CSARDGGAEQFF

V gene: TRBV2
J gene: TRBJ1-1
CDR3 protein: CASSDRDRDPRTEAFF

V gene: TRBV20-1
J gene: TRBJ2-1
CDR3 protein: CSASRGPSSYNEQFF

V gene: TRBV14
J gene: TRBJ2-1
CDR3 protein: CASSPGTSGEQFF

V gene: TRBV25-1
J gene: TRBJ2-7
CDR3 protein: CASSDYAEQYF

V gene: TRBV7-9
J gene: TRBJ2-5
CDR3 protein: CASSLVWTGERETQYF